This T cell receptor (beta chain) was observed in a study of blood T cell repertoires in COVID-19. About the study: T cells, B-cell-depleted T cells, or PBMCs provided the cDNA or gDNA that served as material.

The data were produced by immunoSEQ multiplex PCR, yet TCRdb's version contains in-frame clones alone and is incomplete. The table shows tens of thousands of clones, with around 85% occurring only once. This sequence was found in a human donor in a cohort sampled during active COVID-19. Material: peripheral blood.

CDR3 bases: TGTGCAAGCACCCAAGGACAGGGACGAAAACTGTTTTTT. Encoded protein: CASTQGQGRKLFF. The chain employs TRBV21-1 and TRBJ1-4; TRBD1, the D gene given by the table, was not confirmed from the DNA. TRBV21-1 is designated a pseudogene. The CDR3 length is 13 residues.